This TCR beta chain stems from a study of OX40 agonist ivuxolimab in advanced cancers. V shed 2 bases and J 4 bases; nucleotides not matched to a gene: 10. The germline gives CDR1 LGHNT, CDR2 FRNRAP. The CDR3 consists of 17 residues. Sequenced by immunoSEQ multiplex PCR; TCRdb stores in-frame clones only, minus some. Here the sample spans around 76,000 clones, 87% being singletons. This sample comprised CD4+ or CD8+ T cells sorted from blood, obtained in a trial of the OX40 agonist ivuxolimab. V is TRBV12-5 and J is TRBJ2-5; 10 bases fit TRBD2. The sequence derives from an adult with an advanced solid tumor such as melanoma, head and neck, liver or kidney cancer. The CDR3 is CASGLSRGSGGLETQYF. The CDR3, as DNA: TGTGCTAGTGGTTTGAGCCGCGGTAGCGGGGGGTTAGAGACCCAGTACTTC.